This T cell receptor beta chain was found in a study of molecular identifiers for immune sequencing clone quantification. Study observations and caveats: In naive cells, under 1% of molecules belonged to clones above 20 RNA copies, against over 97% in effector cells.

This clonotype appeared a few times. Its target is not known. Making the bulk TCR libraries relied on previously described methods and listed TCR primers. TCRdb called the PCR reads again in MiXCR, with one record for every CDR3 protein. The sample includes hundreds of thousands of distinct CDR3 sequences, about 25% of them seen just once. Preparation of naive CD8 libraries involved roughly 17,000 to 1,000,000 sorted cells and 10%, 30% or 50% RNA. The authors sorted naive CD8 T cells as CD8+CD4-CCR7+CD45RA+. Sequencing was carried out using naive CD8+ T cells from blood, with Jurkat cell RNA spiked in. Subset defined: FACS-sorted CD8+CD4-CCR7+CD45RA+ naive T cells. This receptor was obtained from a human donor in good health. Some libraries in this study had Jurkat cell RNA spiked in.

CDR3 DNA: TGTGCCAGCAGTTGGGGGGAAAACAATGAGCAGTTCTTC. As protein: CASSWGENNEQFF. The chain links TRBV27 to TRBJ2-1, with D perhaps matching TRBD2 (6 bases). The CDR3 runs 13 residues. CDR1 MNHEY and CDR2 SMNVEV come from the germline V gene (reference sequence). V lost 4 bases and J lost 5, with 9 bases in between.